These T cell receptor beta chains were read from a single sample in a study of OX40 agonist ivuxolimab in advanced cancers. Here immunoSEQ multiplex PCR was the method, and the copy in TCRdb shows in-frame clones only, minus some. The table lists around 68,000 clones, about 85% of them singletons. The sample consisted of CD4+ or CD8+ T cells sorted from blood, taken in a trial of the OX40 agonist ivuxolimab. The receptor set was obtained from an adult with an advanced solid tumor such as melanoma, head and neck, liver or kidney cancer. The CDR3 runs from the conserved cysteine through the conserved F or W. A D gene is named only where the DNA matches it firmly. Size is stated for part of the rows, as once, few or many counts, or as a class when the clone is expanded.

d_call	v_call	clone_size	j_call	cdr3_nt	cdr3_aa
-	TRBV27	few	TRBJ1-1	TGTGCCAGCAGTTTGCGGGAAAGGACTGAAGCTTTCTTT	CASSLRERTEAFF
-	TRBV28	-	TRBJ2-7	TGTGCCAGCAGTCCCTCCCCAACCTACGAGCAGTACTTC	CASSPSPTYEQYF
TRBD1	TRBV19	medium-sized	TRBJ1-6	TGTGCCAGCTGCCGGGACAGGGGAGTCCCCCTCCACTTT	CASCRDRGVPLHF
TRBD1	TRBV5-1	-	TRBJ2-3	TGCGCCAGCAGCCTTTGGACAGGGATTACAGATACGCAGTATTTT	CASSLWTGITDTQYF
-	TRBV29-1	-	TRBJ1-1	TGCAGCGTTGGCGATAGCTGGAACACTGAAGCTTTCTTT	CSVGDSWNTEAFF
-	TRBV25-1	few	TRBJ1-3	TGTGCCAGCAGTGAATTTGGAGGGCCCTCTGGAAACACCATATATTTT	CASSEFGGPSGNTIYF
-	TRBV9	-	TRBJ1-1	TGTGCCAGCAGCGGAGGGCTTCTGAACACTGAAGCTTTCTTT	CASSGGLLNTEAFF
-	TRBV29-1	-	TRBJ1-1	TGCAGCGTGGAGGACGGCCTTACAATGAACACTGAAGCTTTCTTT	CSVEDGLTMNTEAFF
TRBD1	TRBV6-4	-	TRBJ2-1	TGTGCCAGCAGCCCAAATGGACAGGGTACGAATGAGCAGTTCTTC	CASSPNGQGTNEQFF
TRBD2	TRBV19	-	TRBJ2-7	TGTGCCAGTAGAGGGACTAGCGGGGGCTACGAGCAGTACTTC	CASRGTSGGYEQYF
-	TRBV18	-	TRBJ2-3	TGTGCCAGCTCACCAGTGAGGTCAGCGGCGACAGATACGCAGTATTTT	CASSPVRSAATDTQYF
-	TRBV28	few	TRBJ1-1	TGTGCCAGCAGTTTCTATGCGGGAAGGAGGGAGGACACTGAAGCTTTCTTT	CASSFYAGRREDTEAFF
-	TRBV4-2	-	TRBJ2-2	TGTGCCAGCAGCCGAGAGGGTTCAGGGGTAAACGGGGAGCTGTTTTTT	CASSREGSGVNGELFF
-	TRBV7-9	-	TRBJ2-3	TGTGCCAGCAGCGGTACAGGAAGCACAGATACGCAGTATTTT	CASSGTGSTDTQYF
-	TRBV27	-	TRBJ2-6	TGTGCCAGCGCTGGCTCTGGGGCCAACGTCCTGACTTTC	CASAGSGANVLTF
TRBD1	TRBV28	-	TRBJ1-1	TGTGCCAGCAGGTACAGGGGTATGAACACTGAAGCTTTCTTT	CASRYRGMNTEAFF
-	TRBV11-2	-	TRBJ2-1	TGTGCCAGCAGCTTAGCTTTAGCGAGCGGAAGCTACAATGAGCAGTTCTTC	CASSLALASGSYNEQFF
-	TRBV7-8	medium-sized	TRBJ1-5	TGTGCCAGCAGCCACTGGGGGGCGAATCAGCCCCAGCATTTT	CASSHWGANQPQHF
TRBD1	TRBV27	-	TRBJ2-5	TGTGCCAGCAGTTTATCGATAGGACAGGGTGTATTCACCCAGTACTTC	CASSLSIGQGVFTQYF
-	TRBV18	-	TRBJ1-1	TGTGCCAGCTCACCCGTGACACGGAACACTGAAGCTTTCTTT	CASSPVTRNTEAFF
TRBD1	TRBV5-1	-	TRBJ1-6	TGCGCCAGCAGCTTACGCCGGGACAGTAATTCACCCCTCCACTTT	CASSLRRDSNSPLHF
-	TRBV7-2	-	TRBJ2-7	TGTGCCAGCAGCTCCCGATACACCTACGAGCAGTACTTC	CASSSRYTYEQYF
-	TRBV5-1	once	TRBJ2-7	TGCGCCAGCAGCGCACCCGGGACCGACACCTACGAGCAGTACTTC	CASSAPGTDTYEQYF
-	TRBV7-9	-	TRBJ2-7	TGTGCCAGCACCTCAAGCTACGAGCAGTACTTC	CASTSSYEQYF
TRBD1	TRBV11-2	-	TRBJ1-6	TGTGCCAGCAGCCCGACAGGGAGGAATTCACCCCTCCACTTT	CASSPTGRNSPLHF
-	TRBV28	few	TRBJ2-5	TGTGCCAGCAGTTTCCAGCACGGGACCCAGTACTTC	CASSFQHGTQYF
TRBD2	TRBV10-3	few	TRBJ2-5	TGTGCCATCAGTGGCGGCGGGGGGGCCCGAGAGACCCAGTACTTC	CAISGGGGARETQYF
-	TRBV14	-	TRBJ2-7	TGTGCCAGCAGCCCCCGTCCAGGCTCCTACGAGCAGTACTTC	CASSPRPGSYEQYF
TRBD2	TRBV18	-	TRBJ2-7	TGTGCCAGCTCACCGGGGACTAGCGGGTACGAGCAGTACTTC	CASSPGTSGYEQYF
TRBD1	TRBV6-5	-	TRBJ1-5	TGTGCCAGCAGTTACGGCAGGGGGAATCAACAGCCCCAGCATTTT	CASSYGRGNQQPQHF
-	TRBV30	-	TRBJ2-7	TGTGCCTGGAGTGATGGACAGCCCCTCTACGAGCAGTACTTC	CAWSDGQPLYEQYF
-	TRBV7-2	few	TRBJ1-6	TGTGCCAGCAGCCCCCTGTCGGGCTCACCCCTCCACTTT	CASSPLSGSPLHF
TRBD1	TRBV29-1	-	TRBJ1-4	TGCAGCGTTGAAGAGGGGACAGGGGAGGAAAATGAAAAACTGTTTTTT	CSVEEGTGEENEKLFF
-	TRBV28	-	TRBJ1-2	TGTGCCAGCACCGGCGGGCGGACAGTCCCCAACTATGGCTACACCTTC	CASTGGRTVPNYGYTF
-	TRBV10-1	-	TRBJ1-1	TGCGCCAGCAGTGGAAGGCAGGGAGAGGGTGTGAACACTGAAGCTTTCTTT	CASSGRQGEGVNTEAFF
TRBD1	TRBV5-5	-	TRBJ2-5	TGTGCCAGCAGCCAAGGCGCCAGGGGGCAAGAGACCCAGTACTTC	CASSQGARGQETQYF
-	TRBV5-1	-	TRBJ2-3	TGCGCCAGCAGCTTGGTTCGGGACAAGGCAGATACGCAGTATTTT	CASSLVRDKADTQYF
-	TRBV6-5	-	TRBJ2-7	TGTGCCAGCAGTGGTCTGCCCCACGAGCAGTACTTC	CASSGLPHEQYF
-	TRBV7-7	-	TRBJ2-7	TGTGCCAGCAGCTTAGACGGACAGTACGAGCAGTACTTC	CASSLDGQYEQYF
TRBD1	TRBV28	once	TRBJ1-2	TGTGCCAGCAGTAGCCGGGACAGGGGGAATGGCTACACCTTC	CASSSRDRGNGYTF
-	TRBV6-5	-	TRBJ1-1	TGTGCCAGCAGTTGGGTCAGGGGAGGAACTGAAGCTTTCTTT	CASSWVRGGTEAFF
-	TRBV28	few	TRBJ1-3	TGTGCCAGCAGTTTCAACGAGGGAATCTCTGGAAACACCATATATTTT	CASSFNEGISGNTIYF
-	TRBV6-6	-	TRBJ1-2	TGTGCCAGCAGTTACTCGCTGCCTACCAGCTATGGCTACACCTTC	CASSYSLPTSYGYTF
-	TRBV30	few	TRBJ2-2	TGTGCCTGGAGTTTTACAGGGTTCGGGGAGCTGTTTTTT	CAWSFTGFGELFF